The sequence of this TCR beta chain was determined in a study of T cells in Graves' hyperthyroidism and ophthalmopathy (dated by TCRdb to between 2019 and 2020). Notes on the research overall: Peripheral blood samples were taken at the time of initial diagnosis, prior to any treatment. The paper reports TCR Vbeta CDR3 sequencing of approximately 140 peripheral blood samples: around 41 ophthalmopathy, under 85 hyperthyroidism and about 17 progressor patients. Prospective prediction of ophthalmopathy was tested in an independent validation cohort of 18 to 20 hyperthyroidism patients and 15 to 17 patients who later progressed to ophthalmopathy. In addition, the study compared T-cell repertoires in thyroid tissue and in blood from about 6 Graves' hyperthyroidism patients. Once sampling was done, hyperthyroidism patients were given methimazole at a starting dose of 30 mg daily, whereas ophthalmopathy patients were given high-dose intravenous methylprednisolone. For training and testing, the 100 or so patients in the discovery cohort were randomly divided in a 7:3 ratio. A discovery cohort of roughly 96 patients, 43 with Graves' ophthalmopathy and about 58 with stable Graves' hyperthyroidism, was used to find distinguishing TCR V-J signatures.

Amplification of TCR beta CDR3 regions was carried out from RNA transcripts. A first-round RT-PCR of the TCR CDR3 used the HTBI primer set with the Qiagen OneStep RT-PCR kit. Libraries were constructed in a second round of multiplex PCR, after which size selection and purification were carried out. Libraries were sequenced paired-end with 100 bp reads on an Illumina HiSeq2000. The original methods were these. SOAPnuke was used to process the raw data, with reads discarded if the reads contained adapters or uncalled bases, had a mean Phred below 15, or lacked an exact constant-primer or identifier match. High-quality paired reads were merged using COPE v1.2.5, and each unique nucleotide sequence was defined as a clonotype. Clonotypes were aligned to IMGT TRBV, TRBD and TRBJ reference segments using MiTCR v1.1. The analysis included only V-J combinations with a frequency above 0.0001, which together covered about 99% of the repertoires. A TCS score was defined as the ratio of F50 (clonal expansion) to E x V (chaos), with BLOSUM62-based TCRdist applied between CDR3 peptides within each V-J. Welch's t-statistics and random forest reduced 500 to 650 V-J features to 13, which were used in a naive Bayes classifier (R e1071). The public reads were reprocessed in TCRdb via fastp at Q25 and MiXCR, keeping in-frame beta chains. Rows are combined by CDR3 protein, so each entry shows the most common genes and DNA. TCRdb, not the authors, supplied the V and J calls. In all, the sample holds roughly 400,000 distinct CDR3 sequences, and about a sixth of those were seen once. 25% to 30% of the sample is held by the ten biggest clonotypes.

V is reduced by 5 bases and J by 6 bases, leaving a spacing of 17 bases between them. Based on the germline V gene, the CDR1 and CDR2 sequences are MDHEN and SYDVKM. From cysteine to phenylalanine, the CDR3 is 14 amino acids long. Only the CDR3 part of the read is kept: 42 bases, read in frame from the first base. Comments on this clonotype: Its antigen remains unidentified. Within one base of it there is no much larger clone, and no base qualities were kept.

Hyperthyroidism patients were aged 18 to 65 years and newly diagnosed, with disease duration of less than 2 months. The study excluded patients with uncontrolled infections, other autoimmune diseases, pregnancy or lactation. Clinical symptoms, serum thyroxine and TRAb, thyroid ultrasound, and orbital computed tomography formed the basis for the diagnoses. For progressor patients, blood was drawn at the first diagnosis of hyperthyroidism, before any ophthalmopathy symptoms had appeared. PBMCs were isolated from 10 ml of fresh peripheral blood by Ficoll-Paque density gradient centrifugation. Progressor patients were defined as those initially diagnosed with Graves' hyperthyroidism in whom ophthalmopathy developed during follow-up. Trizol reagent was used to extract total RNA, and RNA quality was then checked on an Agilent 2100 Bioanalyzer. What the authors observed across the whole study: Most expanded thyroid clonotypes (frequency above 0.001) were also detected in blood, suggesting blood repertoires may reflect thyroid immune responses. A 13 V-J signature model separated ophthalmopathy from stable hyperthyroidism, with approximately 87% sensitivity and about 81% specificity in cross-validation and 80%/75% in testing. During validation, the model predicted progression to ophthalmopathy a median of roughly six months ahead of onset, with around 65% sensitivity and 72% to 85% specificity. No statistical method was used to set the sample size in advance, and investigators knew the group allocation.

The sequence joins TRBV28 to TRBJ2-7, and TRBD2 may be the D gene, going by 5 matching bases. The origin of this receptor is a woman younger than 35 with Graves' hyperthyroidism that later progressed to Graves' ophthalmopathy. Sequences were obtained from blood. The DNA sequence is given as TGTGCCAGCAGTCCCCGGTCTCTAGCAGGCGAGCAGTACTTC. Its protein reads: CASSPRSLAGEQYF.